This TCR beta chain was identified during a study of OX40 agonist ivuxolimab in advanced cancers. Data came from immunoSEQ multiplex PCR; TCRdb stores just in-frame clones and leaves some out. The sample comprises about 100,000 clones, around 90% of which are singletons, and 0.54% rests with the top ten. The sample was CD4+ or CD8+ T cells sorted from blood, taken in a trial of the OX40 agonist ivuxolimab. The clonotype was recovered from an adult with an advanced solid tumor such as melanoma, head and neck, liver or kidney cancer.

The CDR3 nucleotides read TGCGCCAGCAGCCAAGAACTTTCTAACTATGGCTACACCTTC. It is translated as CASSQELSNYGYTF. The rearrangement uses TRBV4-3 and TRBJ1-2, with unresolved D. The V gene's germline CDR1 is LGHNA and CDR2 YSLEER. The CDR3 runs to 14 residues. Trimming cost V 0 bases and J 0 bases, with 5 bases left between them.